These T cell receptor beta chains were read from a single sample in a study of cytomegalovirus exposure and HLA in healthy donors. The data were produced by immunoSEQ multiplex PCR, yet TCRdb's version contains in-frame clones alone and is incomplete. The table shows 120,000 or so clones, with around 65% occurring only once. Sequenced sample: PBMCs. Every receptor here comes from a man between 18 and 29 years old in good health and CMV-seronegative. Each CDR3 is given with its conserved first and last residue. A D gene is named only where the DNA matches it firmly. Clone size is shown for a subset of rows, as once, few, many or a class of expanded clone.

J gene	clone size	V gene	D gene	CDR3 protein	CDR3 DNA
TRBJ1-2	NA	TRBV28	NA	CASSQTGEGDYGYTF	TGTGCCAGCAGTCAAACTGGTGAGGGGGACTATGGCTACACCTTC
TRBJ2-7	NA	TRBV30	TRBD1	CAWARQGVYEQYF	TGTGCCTGGGCCAGACAGGGGGTCTACGAGCAGTACTTC
TRBJ1-4	few	TRBV5-1	NA	CASSLGLRGAGEKLFF	TGCGCCAGCAGCTTGGGACTTCGGGGGGCAGGTGAAAAACTGTTTTTT
TRBJ1-1	NA	TRBV28	NA	CASSSLRGAWNTEAFF	TGTGCCAGCAGTTCCCTCCGGGGGGCCTGGAACACTGAAGCTTTCTTT
TRBJ1-4	NA	TRBV10-3	NA	CAMRAVANEKLFF	TGTGCCATGAGGGCGGTGGCTAATGAAAAACTGTTTTTT
TRBJ1-3	NA	TRBV11-1	NA	CASSLPGDRSGNTIYF	TGTGCCAGCAGCCTACCGGGTGATCGGTCTGGAAACACCATATATTTT
TRBJ1-4	few	TRBV6-5	NA	CASSYSGGEKLFF	TGTGCCAGCAGTTACTCGGGGGGTGAAAAACTGTTTTTT
TRBJ2-7	NA	TRBV1	NA	CTSSQGRGVYWYYGQYF	TGCACCAGCAGCCAAGGGCGGGGTGTATATTGGTACTACGGGCAGTACTTC
TRBJ2-7	once	TRBV19	TRBD2	CASSISGTRYEQYF	TGTGCCAGTAGTATCTCCGGGACTAGGTACGAGCAGTACTTC
TRBJ2-7	NA	TRBV6-6	TRBD1	CASRDLGTGHYEQYF	TGTGCCAGCAGAGACTTGGGGACAGGCCACTACGAGCAGTACTTC
TRBJ2-7	few	TRBV10-3	NA	CAAGTIYEQYF	TGTGCCGCCGGGACAATATACGAGCAGTACTTC